A single sample is the source of the 9 T cell receptor beta chains below, sequenced in a study of cytomegalovirus exposure and HLA in healthy donors. Primers for the PCR totalled 60 Vbeta and 13 Jbeta. Sequenced by immunoSEQ multiplex PCR; TCRdb stores in-frame clones only, minus some. The table has some 130,000 clones, roughly four fifths seen once. The sample comprised PBMCs. Source of these receptors: a man aged 25-45 years in good health and CMV-seronegative.

V gene TRBV9 combines with J gene TRBJ2-6, with D possibly being TRBD2 (5 bases). V lost 0 bases and J 0 bases, leaving 10 bases between the germline ends. The CDR3 is 17 residues long. In germline, CDR1 is SGDLS, CDR2 YYNGEE. CDR3 DNA sequence: TGTGCCAGCAGCGTAGCCGGGAACCCCTCTGGGGCCAACGTCCTGACTTTC. Amino acids: CASSVAGNPSGANVLTF.

The chain couples TRBV5-1 to TRBJ2-7; 8 positions match TRBD2. Germline V gene data show CDR1 as SGHRS and CDR2 as YFSETQ. Trimming took 0 bases from V and 5 from J; bases not matched to a gene: 10. CDR3 size: 16 residues. The CDR3 region has the DNA TGCGCCAGCAGCTTGGCCATGATAGCGGGAATGCACGAGCAGTACTTC. Protein sequence: CASSLAMIAGMHEQYF. Based on the CDR3 plus reference TRBV5-1 and TRBJ2-7, the full variable domain is KAGVTQTPRYLIKTRGQQVTLSCSPISGHRSVSWYQQTPGQGLQFLFEYFSETQRNKGNFPGRFSGRQFSNSRSEMNVSTLELGDSALYLCASSLAMIAGMHEQYFGPGTRLTVT.

CDR3 nucleotide sequence: TGTGCCAGCAGCTTATTGAGCTTGGCTTTCTTT. Translation: CASSLLSLAFF. V gene TRBV7-2 combines with J gene TRBJ1-1, with D uncertain. The V gene's germline CDR1 is SGHTA and CDR2 FQGNSA. Trimming shortened V by 2 bases and J by 11 bases, and 9 bases separated the two germline ends. The CDR3 has 11 residues.

The rearrangement links TRBV28 to TRBJ2-2; TRBD2 matches 11 bases. Trimming at V came to 6 bases and at J to 7 bases, leaving 4 bases not matched to a gene. Germline V gene data show CDR1 as MDHEN and CDR2 as SYDVKM. CDR3 length: 14 amino acids. As DNA, the CDR3 is TGTGCCAGCAGGCTAGCGGGAGGCGGCGGGGAGCTGTTTTTT. Protein: CASRLAGGGGELFF.

This clone was seen a handful of times. The rearrangement links TRBV27 to TRBJ2-6; weak D call: TRBD1 (5 bases). The V end lost 3 bases, the J end lost 0 bases, and 9 bases lay between the germline ends. The CDR3 is made up of 16 amino acids. CDR1 is MNHEY, CDR2 SMNVEV, per germline (reference sequence). CDR3 residues: CASSFADSSGANVLTF. DNA for the CDR3: TGTGCCAGCAGTTTCGCTGACAGCTCTGGGGCCAACGTCCTGACTTTC.

This clone was detected a few times. The chain links TRBV15 to TRBJ1-1, with a weak D call TRBD1 (6 bases). V shed 3 bases and J shed 0 bases, with 11 bases lying between them. The germline CDR1 and CDR2 sequences are LNHNV and YYDKDF (reference sequence). The CDR3 runs 15 residues. CDR3 residues: CATSRGGLLNTEAFF. The CDR3 bases are TGTGCCACCAGCAGGGGGGGGCTACTGAACACTGAAGCTTTCTTT.

In its sample, this clone was seen once. The chain recombines TRBV5-1 with TRBJ1-2; 7 nucleotides agree with TRBD1. V dropped 4 bases and J dropped 6; count of bases not matched to a gene: 3. CDR1 and CDR2 (germline): SGHRS, YFSETQ. The length of the CDR3 is 12 residues. This CDR3 reads CASSLGTDGYTF. The CDR3 DNA sequence: TGCGCCAGCAGCCTCGGGACAGATGGCTACACCTTC.

The chain combines TRBV4-3 with TRBJ2-3; TRBD2 matches at 7 bases. This CDR3 has 15 amino acids. Germline V gene sequence: CDR1 LGHNA, CDR2 YSLEER. J lost 0 bases, V lost 4 bases, and 4 bases had no gene match. The CDR3 nucleotides read TGCGCCAGCAGCCCGAGCGGGGTCAGCACAGATACGCAGTATTTT. This sequence encodes CASSPSGVSTDTQYF.

This chain joins TRBV4-1 and TRBJ1-2; 11 bases map to TRBD1. The germline V gene encodes CDR1 MGHRA and CDR2 YSYEKL. The CDR3 totals 16 residues. V was pared by 1 base and J by 3 bases, with 4 bases of the junction left unmatched. The CDR3 DNA reads as TGCGCCAGCAGCCAAGCTAGGGACAGGGGGTACTATGGCTACACCTTC. Its protein product is CASSQARDRGYYGYTF.